A single sample is the source of the 6 T cell receptor beta chains below, sequenced in a study of CXCR3-negative and CXCR3-positive naive CD8 T cells. Whole-study results and caveats: CXCR3-positive naive cells carried more hydrophobic TRB CDR3s than CXCR3-negative naive cells did.

5' RACE with UMI labels generated the TRB cDNA libraries. No DNA is given; TCRdb re-called the 5' RACE reads and lists each CDR3 protein once. The table lists around 88,000 distinct CDR3 sequences. Their antigens remain unidentified. The sequencing sample was made of naive CXCR3+ CD8+ T cells from blood. The subset denotes: CD45RO-CCR7+CD27+CD95- naive CD8+ T cells expressing CXCR3 (TNR3+). The receptor source for this set is a human donor in good health. Some clones in this sample may be carry-over from other donors' samples.

The gene calls are TRBV29-1 and TRBJ1-2. CDR1 and CDR2 (germline): SQVTM, ANQGSEA. This CDR3 comprises 11 residues. CDR3 amino acids: CSGRTADGYTF.

V and J are TRBV6-2 or TRBV6-3 and TRBJ2-5. In germline, CDR1 is MNHEY, CDR2 SVGEGT. This CDR3 has 13 residues. CDR3 sequence: CASKSPIQETQYF.

The chain carries TRBV30 and TRBJ2-1; lacking DNA, the TRBD2 call made by TCRdb goes unchecked. Germline V gene sequence: CDR1 GTSNPN, CDR2 SVGIG (reference sequence). This CDR3 has 16 residues. CDR3 residues: CAWSVLVLAGGDEQFF.

V usage is TRBV27 and J usage is TRBJ2-1; TCRdb's assignment of TRBD1 cannot be checked, as there is no DNA. CDR3 length equals 14 residues. The germline V gene encodes CDR1 MNHEY and CDR2 SMNVEV (reference sequence). This CDR3 reads CASSPQGAHNEQFF.

The chain is built from TRBV4-3 and TRBJ2-7; TCRdb lists TRBD1, though no DNA is available to test this call. This CDR3 contains 13 residues. Per germline, CDR1 LGHNA and CDR2 YSLEER. The CDR3 region is CASSQGVNYEQYF.

CDR3 amino acids: CASSLAIAQSSSYNEQFF. The gene calls are TRBV5-1 and TRBJ2-1; TCRdb indicates TRBD1, and absent DNA this call remains unverified. The CDR3 sequence is 18 residues long. Germline CDR1 is SGHRS and CDR2 is YFSETQ.